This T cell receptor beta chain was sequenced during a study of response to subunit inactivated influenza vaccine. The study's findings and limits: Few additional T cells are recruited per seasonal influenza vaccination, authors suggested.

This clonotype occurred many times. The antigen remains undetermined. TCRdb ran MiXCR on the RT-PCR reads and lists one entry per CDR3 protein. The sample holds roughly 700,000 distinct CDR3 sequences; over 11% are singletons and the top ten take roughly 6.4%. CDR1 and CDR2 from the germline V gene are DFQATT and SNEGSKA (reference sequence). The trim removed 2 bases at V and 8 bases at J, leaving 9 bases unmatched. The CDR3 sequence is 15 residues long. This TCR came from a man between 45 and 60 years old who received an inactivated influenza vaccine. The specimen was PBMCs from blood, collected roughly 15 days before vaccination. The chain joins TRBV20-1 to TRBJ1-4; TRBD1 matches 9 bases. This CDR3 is CSARIFGQGNEKLFF. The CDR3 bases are TGCAGTGCTAGAATATTTGGACAGGGGAACGAAAAACTGTTTTTT.